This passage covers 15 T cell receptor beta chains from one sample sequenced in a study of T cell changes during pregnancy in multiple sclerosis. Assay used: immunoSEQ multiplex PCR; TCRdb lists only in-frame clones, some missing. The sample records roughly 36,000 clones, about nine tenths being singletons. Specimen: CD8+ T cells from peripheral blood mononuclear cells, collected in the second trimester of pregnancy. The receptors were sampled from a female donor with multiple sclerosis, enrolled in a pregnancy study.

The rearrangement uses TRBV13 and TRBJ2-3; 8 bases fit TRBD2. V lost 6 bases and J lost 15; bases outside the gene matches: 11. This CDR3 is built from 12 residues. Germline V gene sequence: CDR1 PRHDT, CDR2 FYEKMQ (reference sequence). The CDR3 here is CASSPSGSGTYF. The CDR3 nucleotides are TGTGCCAGCAGTCCAAGCGGGAGCGGAACCTATTTT.

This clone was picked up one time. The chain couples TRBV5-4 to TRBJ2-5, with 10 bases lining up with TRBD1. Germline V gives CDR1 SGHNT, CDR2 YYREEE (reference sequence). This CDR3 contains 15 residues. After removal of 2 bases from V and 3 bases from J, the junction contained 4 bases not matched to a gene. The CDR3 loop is CASSLTGTGEETQYF. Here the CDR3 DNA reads TGTGCCAGCAGCTTAACCGGGACAGGGGAAGAGACCCAGTACTTC.

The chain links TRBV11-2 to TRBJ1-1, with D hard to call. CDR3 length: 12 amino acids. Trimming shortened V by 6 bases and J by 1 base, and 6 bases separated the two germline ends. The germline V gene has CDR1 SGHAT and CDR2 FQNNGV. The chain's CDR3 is CASRYGNTEAFF. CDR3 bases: TGTGCCAGCAGGTACGGGAACACTGAAGCTTTCTTT.

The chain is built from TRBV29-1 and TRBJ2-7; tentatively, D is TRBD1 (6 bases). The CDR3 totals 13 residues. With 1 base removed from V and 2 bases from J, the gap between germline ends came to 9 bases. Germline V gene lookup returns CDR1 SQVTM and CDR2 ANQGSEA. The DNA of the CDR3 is TGCAGCGTTGAAGCCCGGGACACCTACGAGCAGTACTTC. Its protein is CSVEARDTYEQYF.

As DNA, the CDR3 is TGTGCCAGCAGCCCGCATCAGGGGCCCTCCTACGAGCAGTACTTC. This codes for CASSPHQGPSYEQYF. The chain couples TRBV7-8 to TRBJ2-7; D perhaps matches TRBD1 (6 bases). The CDR3 covers 15 residues. V was cut by 5 bases and J by 0 bases, with 14 bases left in between. Germline V gives CDR1 SGHVS, CDR2 FQNEAQ. Variable domain in full (rest from reference TRBV7-8 and TRBJ2-7): GAGVSQSPRYKVAKRGQDVALRCDPISGHVSLFWYQQALGQGPEFLTYFQNEAQLDKSGLPSDRFFAERPEGSVSTLKIQRTQQEDSAVYLCASSPHQGPSYEQYFGPGTRLTVT.

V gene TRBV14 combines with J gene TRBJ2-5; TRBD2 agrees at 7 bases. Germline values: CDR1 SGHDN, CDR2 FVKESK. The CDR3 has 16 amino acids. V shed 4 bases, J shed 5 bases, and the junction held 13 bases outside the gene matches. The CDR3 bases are TGTGCCAGCAGCCTTCAAGGTGCGGGAGAGCGGGAGACCCAGTACTTC. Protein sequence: CASSLQGAGERETQYF.

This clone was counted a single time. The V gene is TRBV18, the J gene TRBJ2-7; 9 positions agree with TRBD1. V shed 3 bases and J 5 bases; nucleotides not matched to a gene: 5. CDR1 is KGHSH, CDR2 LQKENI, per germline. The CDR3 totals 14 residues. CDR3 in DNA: TGTGCCAGCTCACCTGGGGACAGGGTCCACGAGCAGTACTTC. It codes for CASSPGDRVHEQYF.

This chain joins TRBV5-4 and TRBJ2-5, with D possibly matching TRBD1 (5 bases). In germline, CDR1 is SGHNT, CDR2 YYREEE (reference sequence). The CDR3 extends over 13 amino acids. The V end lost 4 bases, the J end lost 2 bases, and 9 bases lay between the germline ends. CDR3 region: CASSADIQETQYF. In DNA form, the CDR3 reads TGTGCCAGCAGCGCGGACATACAAGAGACCCAGTACTTC. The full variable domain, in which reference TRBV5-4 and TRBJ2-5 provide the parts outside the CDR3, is ETGVTQSPTHLIKTRGQQVTLRCSSQSGHNTVSWYQQALGQGPQFIFQYYREEENGRGNFPPRFSGLQFPNYSSELNVNALELDDSALYLCASSADIQETQYFGPGTRLLVL.

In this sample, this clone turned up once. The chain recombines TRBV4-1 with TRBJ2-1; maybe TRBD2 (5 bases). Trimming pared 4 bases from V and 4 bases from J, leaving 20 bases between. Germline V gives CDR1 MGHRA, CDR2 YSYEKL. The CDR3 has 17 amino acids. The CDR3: CASSRPVGEWVYNEQFF. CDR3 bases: TGCGCCAGCAGCCGCCCCGTTGGGGAGTGGGTATACAATGAGCAGTTCTTC.

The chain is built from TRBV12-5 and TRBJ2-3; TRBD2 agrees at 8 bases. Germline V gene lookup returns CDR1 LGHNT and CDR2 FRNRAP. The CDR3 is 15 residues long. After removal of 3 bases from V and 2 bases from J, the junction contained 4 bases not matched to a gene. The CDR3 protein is CASGFVAGITDTQYF. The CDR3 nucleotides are TGTGCTAGTGGTTTCGTAGCGGGAATCACAGATACGCAGTATTTT.

The CDR3 region has the DNA TGTGCCAGCAGCCTCAGCGGGGGGGGTTCCTACAATGAGCAGTTCTTC. Amino acids: CASSLSGGGSYNEQFF. This chain uses TRBV5-4 with TRBJ2-1; TRBD2 matches at 10 bases. The CDR3 loop spans 16 amino acids. The J segment lost 1 base and the V segment lost 4 bases, leaving 5 bases of the junction unmatched. CDR1 is SGHNT, CDR2 YYREEE, per germline (reference sequence). The variable domain in full, completed from reference TRBV5-4 and TRBJ2-1, reads ETGVTQSPTHLIKTRGQQVTLRCSSQSGHNTVSWYQQALGQGPQFIFQYYREEENGRGNFPPRFSGLQFPNYSSELNVNALELDDSALYLCASSLSGGGSYNEQFFGPGTRLTVL.

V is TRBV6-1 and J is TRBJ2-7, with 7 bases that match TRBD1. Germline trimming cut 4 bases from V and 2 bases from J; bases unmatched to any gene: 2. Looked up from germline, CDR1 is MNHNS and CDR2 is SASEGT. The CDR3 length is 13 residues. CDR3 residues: CASSVDRAYEQYF. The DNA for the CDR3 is TGTGCCAGCAGTGTTGACAGGGCCTACGAGCAGTACTTC.

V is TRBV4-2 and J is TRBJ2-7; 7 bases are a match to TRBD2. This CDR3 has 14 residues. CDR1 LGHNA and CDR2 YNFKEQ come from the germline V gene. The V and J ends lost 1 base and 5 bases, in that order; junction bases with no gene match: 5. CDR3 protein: CASSQVGGGDEQYF. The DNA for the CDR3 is TGTGCCAGCAGCCAAGTTGGGGGAGGGGACGAGCAGTACTTC.

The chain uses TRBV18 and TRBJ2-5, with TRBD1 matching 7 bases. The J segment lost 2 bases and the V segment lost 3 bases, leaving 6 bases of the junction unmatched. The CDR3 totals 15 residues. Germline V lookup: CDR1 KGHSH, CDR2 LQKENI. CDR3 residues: CASSPGQANQETQYF. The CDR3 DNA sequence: TGTGCCAGCTCACCTGGACAGGCCAATCAAGAGACCCAGTACTTC.

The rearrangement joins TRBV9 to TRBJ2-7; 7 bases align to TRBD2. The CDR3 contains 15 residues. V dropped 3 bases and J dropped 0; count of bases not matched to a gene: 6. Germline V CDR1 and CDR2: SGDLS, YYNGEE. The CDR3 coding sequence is TGTGCCAGCAGCGGGGGGGGGATTCGCTCCTACGAGCAGTACTTC. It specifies CASSGGGIRSYEQYF.